One TCR beta chain is described in this entry. Its antigen is unknown. This sample was included in a study of monozygotic twins with inflammatory bowel disease. The study's findings and limits: Clonotypes shared with others were fewer in IBD patients than in healthy twins, especially with disease activity. The data did not back a single strong IBD-associated clonotype or signal. Twin concordance left repertoire similarity unchanged, with limited power a possible explanation for this lack of difference.

TCRdb re-called the 5' RACE reads; one entry per CDR3 protein, DNA not given. With roughly 200,000 distinct CDR3 sequences in the sample, the ten largest clones hold around 7.6%. Germline CDR1 and CDR2: SGHKS and YYEKEE (reference sequence). The CDR3 runs to 15 residues. The sequencing input was blood. The chain employs TRBV5-5 and TRBJ1-1; without DNA, the TCRdb call of TRBD1 cannot be checked. The source is a human donor with ulcerative colitis or Crohn's disease, or a healthy co-twin of an affected twin (not recorded which). The chain's CDR3 is CASSGMGQSNTEAFF.